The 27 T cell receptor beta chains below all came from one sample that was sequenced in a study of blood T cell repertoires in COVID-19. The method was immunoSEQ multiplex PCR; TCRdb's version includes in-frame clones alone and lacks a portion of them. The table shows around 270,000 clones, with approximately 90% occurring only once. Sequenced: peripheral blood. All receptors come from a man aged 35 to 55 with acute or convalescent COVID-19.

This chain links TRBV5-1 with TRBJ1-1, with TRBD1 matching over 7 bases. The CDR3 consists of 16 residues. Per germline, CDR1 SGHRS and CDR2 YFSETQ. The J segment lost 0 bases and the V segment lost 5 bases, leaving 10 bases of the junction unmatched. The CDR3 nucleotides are TGCGCCAGCAGGGCCGGGACAGCTAATATGAACACTGAAGCTTTCTTT. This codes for CASRAGTANMNTEAFF.

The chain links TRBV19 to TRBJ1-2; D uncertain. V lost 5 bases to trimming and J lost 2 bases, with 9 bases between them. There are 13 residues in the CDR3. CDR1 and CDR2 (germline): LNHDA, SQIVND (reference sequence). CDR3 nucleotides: TGTGCCAGTAGTCCCACTCGGAACTATGGCTACACCTTC. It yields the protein CASSPTRNYGYTF.

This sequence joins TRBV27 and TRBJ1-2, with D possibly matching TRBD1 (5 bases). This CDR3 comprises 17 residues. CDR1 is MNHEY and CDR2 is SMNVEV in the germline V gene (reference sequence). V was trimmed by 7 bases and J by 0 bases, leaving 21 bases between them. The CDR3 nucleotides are TGTGCCAGCACCTTAGTGGGGGGTCGGGGTTCTAACTATGGCTACACCTTC. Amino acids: CASTLVGGRGSNYGYTF.

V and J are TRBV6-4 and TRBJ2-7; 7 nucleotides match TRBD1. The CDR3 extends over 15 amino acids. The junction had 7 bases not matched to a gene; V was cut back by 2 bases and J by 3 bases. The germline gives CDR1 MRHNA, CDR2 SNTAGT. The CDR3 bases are TGTGCCAGCAGTGACAGGGGGCGTAAGAGCTACGAGCAGTACTTC. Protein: CASSDRGRKSYEQYF.

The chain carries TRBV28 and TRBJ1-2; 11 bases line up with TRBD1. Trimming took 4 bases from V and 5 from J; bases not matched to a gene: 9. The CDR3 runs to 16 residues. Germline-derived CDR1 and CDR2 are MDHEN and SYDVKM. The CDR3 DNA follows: TGTGCCAGCAGTTCAAGATCCGGGACAGGGGGTTATGGCTACACCTTC. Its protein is CASSSRSGTGGYGYTF.

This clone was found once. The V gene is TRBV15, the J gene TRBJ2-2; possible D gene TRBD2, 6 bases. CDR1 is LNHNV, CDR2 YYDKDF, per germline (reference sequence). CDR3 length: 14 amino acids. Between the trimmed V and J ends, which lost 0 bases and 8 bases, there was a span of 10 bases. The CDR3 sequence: CATSREREAGELFF. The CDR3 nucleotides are TGTGCCACCAGCAGAGAAAGGGAGGCGGGGGAGCTGTTTTTT.

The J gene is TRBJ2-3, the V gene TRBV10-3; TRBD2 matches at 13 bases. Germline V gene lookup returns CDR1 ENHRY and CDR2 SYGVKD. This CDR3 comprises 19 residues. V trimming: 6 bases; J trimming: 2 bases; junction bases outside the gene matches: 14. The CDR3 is CAIRGGLAGPGFVTDTQYF. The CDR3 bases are TGTGCCATCAGGGGGGGACTAGCGGGGCCCGGCTTTGTCACAGATACGCAGTATTTT.

This CDR3 is CASRTEGQGWEKLFF. DNA for the CDR3: TGTGCCAGCAGAACGGAAGGACAGGGCTGGGAAAAACTGTTTTTT. This chain links TRBV5-5 with TRBJ1-4; TRBD1 aligns across 8 bases. The V gene's germline CDR1 is SGHKS and CDR2 YYEKEE (reference sequence). The CDR3 has 15 residues. The ends lost 5 bases at V and 8 bases at J; junction bases unmatched: 11.

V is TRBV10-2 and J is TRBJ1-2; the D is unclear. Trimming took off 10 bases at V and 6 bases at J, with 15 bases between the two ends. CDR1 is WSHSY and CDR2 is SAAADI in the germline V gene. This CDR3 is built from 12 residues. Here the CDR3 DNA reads TGCGCCACCACGGACCGGGGAGATGGCTACACCTTC. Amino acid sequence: CATTDRGDGYTF.

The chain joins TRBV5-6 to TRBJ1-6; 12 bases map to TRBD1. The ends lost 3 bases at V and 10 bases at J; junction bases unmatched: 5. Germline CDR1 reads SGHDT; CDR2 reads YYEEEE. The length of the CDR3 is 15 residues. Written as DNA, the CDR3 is TGTGCCAGCAGCTCAGGGACAGGGGGCAACTCACCCCTCCACTTT. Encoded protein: CASSSGTGGNSPLHF.

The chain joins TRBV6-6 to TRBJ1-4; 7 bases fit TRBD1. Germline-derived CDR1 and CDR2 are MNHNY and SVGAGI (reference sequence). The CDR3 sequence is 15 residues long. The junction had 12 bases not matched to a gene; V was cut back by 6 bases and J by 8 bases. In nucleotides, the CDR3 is TGTGCCAGCAGGGCCTCCGGGACAGATGGAGAAAAACTGTTTTTT. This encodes CASRASGTDGEKLFF.

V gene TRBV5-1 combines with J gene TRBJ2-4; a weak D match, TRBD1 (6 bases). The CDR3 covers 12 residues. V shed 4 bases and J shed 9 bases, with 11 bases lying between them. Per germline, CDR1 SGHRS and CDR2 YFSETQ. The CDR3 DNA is TGCGCCAGCAGCCCCCAAGGGGGCATTCAGTACTTC. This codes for CASSPQGGIQYF.

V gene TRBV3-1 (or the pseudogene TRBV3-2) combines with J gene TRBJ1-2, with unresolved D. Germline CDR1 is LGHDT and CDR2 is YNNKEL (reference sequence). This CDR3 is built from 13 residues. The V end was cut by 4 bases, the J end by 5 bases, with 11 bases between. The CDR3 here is CASSPPGLYGYTF. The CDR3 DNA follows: TGTGCCAGCAGCCCCCCGGGGTTGTATGGCTACACCTTC.

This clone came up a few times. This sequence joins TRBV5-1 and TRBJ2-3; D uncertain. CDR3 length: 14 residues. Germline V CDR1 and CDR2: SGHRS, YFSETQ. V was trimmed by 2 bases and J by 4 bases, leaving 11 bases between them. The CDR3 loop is CASSFQVPSDTQYF. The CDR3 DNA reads TGCGCCAGCAGCTTCCAGGTCCCCTCAGATACGCAGTATTTT.

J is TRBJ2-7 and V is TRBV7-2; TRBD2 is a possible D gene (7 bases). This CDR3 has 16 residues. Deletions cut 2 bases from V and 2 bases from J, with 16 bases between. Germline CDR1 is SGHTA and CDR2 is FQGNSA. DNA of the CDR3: TGTGCCAGCAGCTTAAGGGGAGGGGGACCCACCTACGAGCAGTACTTC. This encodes CASSLRGGGPTYEQYF.

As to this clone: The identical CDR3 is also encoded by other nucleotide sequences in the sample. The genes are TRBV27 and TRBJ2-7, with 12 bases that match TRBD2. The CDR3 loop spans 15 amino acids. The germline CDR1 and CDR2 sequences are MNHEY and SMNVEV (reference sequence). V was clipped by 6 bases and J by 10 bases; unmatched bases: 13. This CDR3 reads CASSSGGGLAGEQYF. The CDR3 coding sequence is TGTGCCAGCAGCTCGGGGGGGGGACTAGCGGGCGAACAGTACTTC.

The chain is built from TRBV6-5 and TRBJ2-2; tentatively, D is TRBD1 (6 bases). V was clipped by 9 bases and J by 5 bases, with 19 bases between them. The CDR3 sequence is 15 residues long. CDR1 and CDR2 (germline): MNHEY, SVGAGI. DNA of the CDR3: TGTGCCAGTTCTTATGGACAGATTAGGACCGGGGAGCTGTTTTTT. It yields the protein CASSYGQIRTGELFF.

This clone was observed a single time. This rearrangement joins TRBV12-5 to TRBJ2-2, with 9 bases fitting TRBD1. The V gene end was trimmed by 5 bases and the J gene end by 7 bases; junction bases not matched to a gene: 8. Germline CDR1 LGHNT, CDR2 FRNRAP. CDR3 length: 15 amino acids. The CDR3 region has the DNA TGTGCTAGTGGTCTAATCGGGACAGGGAGCGGGGAGCTGTTTTTT. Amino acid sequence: CASGLIGTGSGELFF.

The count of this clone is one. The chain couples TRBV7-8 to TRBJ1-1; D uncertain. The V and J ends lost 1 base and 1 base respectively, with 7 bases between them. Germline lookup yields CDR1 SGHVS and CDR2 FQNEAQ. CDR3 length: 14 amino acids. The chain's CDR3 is CASSLVGGNTEAFF. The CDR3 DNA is TGTGCCAGCAGCTTAGTCGGAGGGAACACTGAAGCTTTCTTT.

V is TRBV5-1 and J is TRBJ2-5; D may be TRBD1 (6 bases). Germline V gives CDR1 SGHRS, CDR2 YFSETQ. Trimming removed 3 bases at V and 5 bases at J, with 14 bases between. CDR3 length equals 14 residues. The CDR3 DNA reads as TGCGCCAGCAGCTCAGGGGCCCCACTGGAGACCCAGTACTTC. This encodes CASSSGAPLETQYF. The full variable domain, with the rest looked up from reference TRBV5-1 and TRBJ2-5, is KAGVTQTPRYLIKTRGQQVTLSCSPISGHRSVSWYQQTPGQGLQFLFEYFSETQRNKGNFPGRFSGRQFSNSRSEMNVSTLELGDSALYLCASSSGAPLETQYFGPGTRLLVL.

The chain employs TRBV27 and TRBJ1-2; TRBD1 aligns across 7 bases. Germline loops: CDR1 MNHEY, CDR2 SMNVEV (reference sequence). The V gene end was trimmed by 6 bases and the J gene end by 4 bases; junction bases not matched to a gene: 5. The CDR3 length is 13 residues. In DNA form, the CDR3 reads TGTGCCAGCAGCAAAGCAGGGGGCTATGGCTACACCTTC. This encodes CASSKAGGYGYTF.

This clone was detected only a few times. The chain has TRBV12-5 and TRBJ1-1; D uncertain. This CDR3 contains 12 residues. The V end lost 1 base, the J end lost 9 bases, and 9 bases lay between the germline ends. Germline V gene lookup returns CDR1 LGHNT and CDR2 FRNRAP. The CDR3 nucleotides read TGTGCTAGTGGTTTGGACCAGACAAAAGCTTTCTTT. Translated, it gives CASGLDQTKAFF.

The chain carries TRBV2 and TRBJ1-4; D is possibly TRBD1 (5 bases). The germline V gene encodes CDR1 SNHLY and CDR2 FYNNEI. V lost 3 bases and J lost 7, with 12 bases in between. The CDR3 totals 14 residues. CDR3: CASSENRFIEKLFF. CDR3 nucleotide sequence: TGTGCCAGCAGTGAGAACAGGTTCATTGAAAAACTGTTTTTT.

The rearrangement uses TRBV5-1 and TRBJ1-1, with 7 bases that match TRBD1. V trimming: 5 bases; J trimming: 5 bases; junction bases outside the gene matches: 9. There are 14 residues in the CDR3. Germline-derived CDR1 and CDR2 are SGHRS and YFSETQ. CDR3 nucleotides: TGCGCCAGCAGTCGGGACAGCCCGAGGACTGAAGCTTTCTTT. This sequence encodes CASSRDSPRTEAFF.

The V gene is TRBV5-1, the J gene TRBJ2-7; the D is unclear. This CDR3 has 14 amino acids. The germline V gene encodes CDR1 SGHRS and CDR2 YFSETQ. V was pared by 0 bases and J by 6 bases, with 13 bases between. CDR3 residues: CASSLDTPTAEQYF. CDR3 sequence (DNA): TGCGCCAGCAGCTTGGATACCCCTACAGCCGAGCAGTACTTC.

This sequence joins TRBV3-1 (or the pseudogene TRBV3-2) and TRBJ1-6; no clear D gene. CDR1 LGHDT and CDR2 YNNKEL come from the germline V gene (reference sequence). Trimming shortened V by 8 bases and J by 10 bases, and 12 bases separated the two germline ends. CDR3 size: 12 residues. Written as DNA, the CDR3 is TGTGCCAGCGGAAGGAGTGAGTCACCCCTCCACTTT. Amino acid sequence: CASGRSESPLHF.

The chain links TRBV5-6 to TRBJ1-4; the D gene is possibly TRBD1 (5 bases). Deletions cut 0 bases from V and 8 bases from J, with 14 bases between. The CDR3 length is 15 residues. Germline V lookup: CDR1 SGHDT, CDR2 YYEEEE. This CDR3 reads CASSLGVTGLEKLFF. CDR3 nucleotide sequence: TGTGCCAGCAGCTTGGGAGTCACAGGATTGGAAAAACTGTTTTTT.